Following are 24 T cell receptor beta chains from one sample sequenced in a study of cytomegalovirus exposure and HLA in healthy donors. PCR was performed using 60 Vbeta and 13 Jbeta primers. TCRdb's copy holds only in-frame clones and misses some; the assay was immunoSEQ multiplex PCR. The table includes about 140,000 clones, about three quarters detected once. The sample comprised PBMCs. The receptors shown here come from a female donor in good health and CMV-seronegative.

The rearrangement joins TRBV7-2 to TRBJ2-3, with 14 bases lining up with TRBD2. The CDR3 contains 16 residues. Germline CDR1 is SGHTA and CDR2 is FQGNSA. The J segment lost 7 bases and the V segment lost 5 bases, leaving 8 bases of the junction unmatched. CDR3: CASSLGLAGGSNTQYF. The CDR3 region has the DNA TGTGCCAGCAGCCTTGGACTAGCGGGGGGCTCTAATACGCAGTATTTT.

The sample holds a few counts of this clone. The CDR3 region is CASSESGIMNTEAFF. The CDR3 nucleotides are TGTGCCAGCAGCGAAAGCGGAATTATGAACACTGAAGCTTTCTTT. The J gene is TRBJ1-1, the V gene TRBV9; D is unresolved. The germline V gene has CDR1 SGDLS and CDR2 YYNGEE. The CDR3 covers 15 residues. The V end lost 3 bases, the J end lost 0 bases, and 12 bases lay between the germline ends.

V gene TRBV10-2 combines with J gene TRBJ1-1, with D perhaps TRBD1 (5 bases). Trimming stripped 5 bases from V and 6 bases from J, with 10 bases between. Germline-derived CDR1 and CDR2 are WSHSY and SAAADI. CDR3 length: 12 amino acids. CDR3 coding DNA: TGCGCCAGCAGTCCAGGGATAGCTGAAGCTTTCTTT. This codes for CASSPGIAEAFF.

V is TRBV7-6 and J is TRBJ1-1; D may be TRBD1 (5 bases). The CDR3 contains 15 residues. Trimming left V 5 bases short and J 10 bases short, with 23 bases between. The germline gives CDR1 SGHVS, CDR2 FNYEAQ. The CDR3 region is CASSPSGGVPHGAFF. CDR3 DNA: TGTGCCAGCAGCCCCAGCGGGGGAGTCCCACACGGAGCTTTCTTT.

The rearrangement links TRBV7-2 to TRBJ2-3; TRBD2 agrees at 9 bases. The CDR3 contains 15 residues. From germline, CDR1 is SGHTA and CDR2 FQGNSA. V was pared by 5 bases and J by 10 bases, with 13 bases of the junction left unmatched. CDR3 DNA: TGTGCCAGCAGCACAACGGCGGGGGGGCCGAGGGCGCAGTATTTT. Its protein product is CASSTTAGGPRAQYF.

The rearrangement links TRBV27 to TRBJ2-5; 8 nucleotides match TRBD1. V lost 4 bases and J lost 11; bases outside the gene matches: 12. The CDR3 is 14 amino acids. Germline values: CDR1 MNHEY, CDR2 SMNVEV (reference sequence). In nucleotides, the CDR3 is TGTGCCAGCAGTTGGTACAGGGGGTCGAGGGAGCAGTACTTC. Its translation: CASSWYRGSREQYF.

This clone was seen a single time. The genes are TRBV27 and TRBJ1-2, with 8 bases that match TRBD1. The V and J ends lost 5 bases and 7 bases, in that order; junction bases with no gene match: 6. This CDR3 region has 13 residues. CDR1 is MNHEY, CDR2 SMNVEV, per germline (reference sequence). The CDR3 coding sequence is TGTGCCAGCAGTACCCAGGGGGCAGGTGGCTACACCTTC. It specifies CASSTQGAGGYTF.

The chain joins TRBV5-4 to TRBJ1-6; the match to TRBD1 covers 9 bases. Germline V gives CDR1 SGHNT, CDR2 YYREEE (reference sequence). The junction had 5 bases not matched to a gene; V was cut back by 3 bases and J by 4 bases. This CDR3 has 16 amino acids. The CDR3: CASSSQTGGYNSPLHF. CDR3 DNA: TGTGCCAGCAGCTCGCAGACAGGGGGTTATAATTCACCCCTCCACTTT. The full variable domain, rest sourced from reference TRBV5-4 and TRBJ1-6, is ETGVTQSPTHLIKTRGQQVTLRCSSQSGHNTVSWYQQALGQGPQFIFQYYREEENGRGNFPPRFSGLQFPNYSSELNVNALELDDSALYLCASSSQTGGYNSPLHFGNGTRLTVT.

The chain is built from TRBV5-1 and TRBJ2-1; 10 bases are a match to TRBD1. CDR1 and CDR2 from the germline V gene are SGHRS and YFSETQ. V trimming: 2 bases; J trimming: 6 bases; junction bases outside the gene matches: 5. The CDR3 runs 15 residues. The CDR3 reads CASSFGTGDSNEQFF. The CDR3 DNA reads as TGCGCCAGCAGCTTCGGGACAGGGGATAGCAATGAGCAGTTCTTC.

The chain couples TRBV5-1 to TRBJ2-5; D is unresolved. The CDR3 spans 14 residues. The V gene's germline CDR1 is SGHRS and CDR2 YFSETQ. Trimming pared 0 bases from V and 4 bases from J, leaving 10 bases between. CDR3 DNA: TGCGCCAGCAGCTTGGTTCCCGGGTCAGAGACCCAGTACTTC. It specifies CASSLVPGSETQYF.

The CDR3 DNA reads as TGTGCCAGTAGTCCTGGACAGGGGTTCAACGAGCAGTACTTC. It translates to CASSPGQGFNEQYF. The rearrangement joins TRBV19 to TRBJ2-7; 9 nucleotides line up with TRBD1. The CDR3 sequence is 14 residues long. The V gene's germline CDR1 is LNHDA and CDR2 SQIVND (reference sequence). V trimming: 5 bases; J trimming: 5 bases; junction bases outside the gene matches: 7. The entire variable domain, with the rest obtained from reference TRBV19 and TRBJ2-7, is as follows: DGGITQSPKYLFRKEGQNVTLSCEQNLNHDAMYWYRQDPGQGLRLIYYSQIVNDFQKGDIAEGYSVSREKKESFPLTVTSAQKNPTAFYLCASSPGQGFNEQYFGPGTRLTVT.

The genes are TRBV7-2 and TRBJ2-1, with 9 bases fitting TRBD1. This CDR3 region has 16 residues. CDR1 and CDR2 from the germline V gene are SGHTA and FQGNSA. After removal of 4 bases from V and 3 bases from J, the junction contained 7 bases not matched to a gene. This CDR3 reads CASSSGTGRGYNEQFF. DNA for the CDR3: TGTGCCAGCAGCTCTGGGACAGGGAGAGGCTACAATGAGCAGTTCTTC.

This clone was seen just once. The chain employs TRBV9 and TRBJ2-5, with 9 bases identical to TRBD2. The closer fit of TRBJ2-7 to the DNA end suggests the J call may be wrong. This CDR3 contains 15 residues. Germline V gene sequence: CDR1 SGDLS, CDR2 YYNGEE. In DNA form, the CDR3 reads TGTGCCAGCAGCGAGGCGGCGGGGGGGACCTACGAGCAGTACTTC. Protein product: CASSEAAGGTYEQYF.

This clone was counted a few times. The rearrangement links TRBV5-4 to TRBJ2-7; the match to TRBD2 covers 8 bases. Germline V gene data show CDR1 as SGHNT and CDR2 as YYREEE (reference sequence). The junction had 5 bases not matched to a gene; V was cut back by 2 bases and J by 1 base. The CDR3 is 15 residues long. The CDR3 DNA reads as TGTGCCAGCAGCTTAAAGCGGGAGCAATCCTACGAGCAGTACTTC. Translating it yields CASSLKREQSYEQYF. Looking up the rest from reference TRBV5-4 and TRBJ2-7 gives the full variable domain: ETGVTQSPTHLIKTRGQQVTLRCSSQSGHNTVSWYQQALGQGPQFIFQYYREEENGRGNFPPRFSGLQFPNYSSELNVNALELDDSALYLCASSLKREQSYEQYFGPGTRLTVT.

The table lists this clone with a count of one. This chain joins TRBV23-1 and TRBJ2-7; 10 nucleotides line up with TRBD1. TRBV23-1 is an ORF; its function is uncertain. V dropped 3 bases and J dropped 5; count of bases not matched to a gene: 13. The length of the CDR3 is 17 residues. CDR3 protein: CASSHTSRRQGANEQYF. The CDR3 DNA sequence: TGCGCCAGCAGTCATACCTCACGGCGACAGGGGGCCAACGAGCAGTACTTC.

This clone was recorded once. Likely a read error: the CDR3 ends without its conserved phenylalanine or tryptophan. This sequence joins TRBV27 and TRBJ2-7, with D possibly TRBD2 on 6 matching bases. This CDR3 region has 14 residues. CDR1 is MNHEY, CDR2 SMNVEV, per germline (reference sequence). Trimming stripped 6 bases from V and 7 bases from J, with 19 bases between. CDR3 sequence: CASRVGGEAVEQYL. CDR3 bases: TGTGCCAGCAGGGTAGGCGGGGAGGCCGTTGAGCAGTACCTC.

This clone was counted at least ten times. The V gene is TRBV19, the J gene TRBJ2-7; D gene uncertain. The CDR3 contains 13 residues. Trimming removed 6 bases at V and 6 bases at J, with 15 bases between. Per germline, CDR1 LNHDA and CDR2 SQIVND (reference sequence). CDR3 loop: CASSVLLGGEQYF. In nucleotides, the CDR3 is TGTGCCAGTAGCGTGCTTTTAGGCGGCGAGCAGTACTTC. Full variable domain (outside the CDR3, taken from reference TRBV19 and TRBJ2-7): DGGITQSPKYLFRKEGQNVTLSCEQNLNHDAMYWYRQDPGQGLRLIYYSQIVNDFQKGDIAEGYSVSREKKESFPLTVTSAQKNPTAFYLCASSVLLGGEQYFGPGTRLTVT.

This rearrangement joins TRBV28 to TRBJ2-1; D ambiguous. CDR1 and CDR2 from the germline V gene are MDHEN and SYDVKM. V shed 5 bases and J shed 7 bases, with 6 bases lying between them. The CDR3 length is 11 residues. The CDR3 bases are TGTGCCAGCAGTCTGACAAATGAGCAGTTCTTC. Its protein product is CASSLTNEQFF.

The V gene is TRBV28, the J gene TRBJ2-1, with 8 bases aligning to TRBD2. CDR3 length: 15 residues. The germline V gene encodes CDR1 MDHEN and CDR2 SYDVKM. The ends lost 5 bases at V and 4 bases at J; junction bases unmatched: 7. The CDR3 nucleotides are TGTGCCAGCAGTACTAGCGGAGCCTCTTACAATGAGCAGTTCTTC. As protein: CASSTSGASYNEQFF.

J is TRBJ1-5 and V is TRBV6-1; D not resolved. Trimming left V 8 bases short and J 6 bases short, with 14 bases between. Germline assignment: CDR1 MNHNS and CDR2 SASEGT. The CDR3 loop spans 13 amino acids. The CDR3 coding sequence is TGTGCCAGCGGACGGGAGGGTGGTCAGCCCCAGCATTTT. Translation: CASGREGGQPQHF.

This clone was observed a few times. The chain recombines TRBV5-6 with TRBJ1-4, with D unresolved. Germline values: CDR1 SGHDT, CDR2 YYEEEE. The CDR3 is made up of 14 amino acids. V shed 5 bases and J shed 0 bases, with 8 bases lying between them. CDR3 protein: CASSLYSTNEKLFF. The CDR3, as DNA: TGTGCCAGCAGTCTGTATTCAACTAATGAAAAACTGTTTTTT.

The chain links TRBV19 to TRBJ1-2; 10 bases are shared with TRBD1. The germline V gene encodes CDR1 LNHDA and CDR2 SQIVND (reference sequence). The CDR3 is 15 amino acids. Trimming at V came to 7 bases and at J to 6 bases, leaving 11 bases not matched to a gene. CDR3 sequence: CASTSTGTGAHGYTF. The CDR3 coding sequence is TGTGCCAGTACCTCGACCGGGACAGGGGCTCATGGCTACACCTTC.

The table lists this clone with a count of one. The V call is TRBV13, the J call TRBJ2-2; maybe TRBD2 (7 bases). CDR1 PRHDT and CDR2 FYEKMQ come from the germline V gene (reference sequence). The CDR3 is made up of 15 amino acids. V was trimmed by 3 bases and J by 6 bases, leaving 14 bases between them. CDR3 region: CASSLAGAMAGELFF. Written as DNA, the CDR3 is TGTGCCAGCAGCTTGGCGGGGGCAATGGCCGGGGAGCTGTTTTTT.

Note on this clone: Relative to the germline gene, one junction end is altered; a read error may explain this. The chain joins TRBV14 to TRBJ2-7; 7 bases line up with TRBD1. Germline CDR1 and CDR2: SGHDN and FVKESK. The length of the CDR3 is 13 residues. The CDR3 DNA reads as TGTGCCAGCAGCCAAGTTCCTCAGGGACAGTCTATCTTC. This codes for CASSQVPQGQSIF.